Only a few counts were recorded for the clone carrying this TCR beta chain. The sample originates from a study of PD-1 blockade in classical Hodgkin lymphoma. This CDR3 has 15 amino acids. Trimming cost V 1 base and J 0 bases; bases outside gene matches: 1. From germline, CDR1 is LNHDA and CDR2 SQIVND (reference sequence). All trial patients relapsed after autologous stem cell transplantation. The repertoire was sequenced with immunoSEQ multiplex PCR; TCRdb's copy has only in-frame clones and lacks some. The sample has approximately 44,000 clones, approximately 83% seen once. The specimen comprised peripheral blood mononuclear cells (PBMCs), sampled at baseline. This TCR was recovered from a human donor with classical Hodgkin lymphoma. This chain uses TRBV19 with TRBJ2-5; TRBD1 matches at 8 bases. The CDR3 region has the DNA TGTGCCAGTAGTATAGGGACAGGGTACCAAGAGACCCAGTACTTC. This encodes CASSIGTGYQETQYF. Using reference TRBV19 and TRBJ2-5 for the parts outside the CDR3, the full variable domain is DGGITQSPKYLFRKEGQNVTLSCEQNLNHDAMYWYRQDPGQGLRLIYYSQIVNDFQKGDIAEGYSVSREKKESFPLTVTSAQKNPTAFYLCASSIGTGYQETQYFGPGTRLLVL.